These 19 T cell receptor beta chains came from one sample sequenced in a study of graft-versus-host responses after intestinal transplantation (dated by TCRdb to the early 2020s). Library creation used the immunoSEQ multiplex PCR assay. TCRdb carries this immuneACCESS record with in-frame sequences only. Its versions omit some clonotypes, under half of them owing to an unresolved V gene in the studies checked, with the rest unexplained. Present in this sample are roughly 62,000 clones, 91% of which were seen just once. 2.5% to 3% of the sample comes from the top ten. Sequences were derived from PBMCs, sampled approximately 120 days after intestinal transplantation. All receptors come from a human patient who received an intestinal transplant, so some T cells may come from the graft donor.

CDR3 loop: CASSLLGGNQPQHF. For the CDR3, the DNA is TGTGCCAGCAGCTTACTCGGGGGGAATCAGCCCCAGCATTTT. J is TRBJ1-5 and V is TRBV7-2, with D maybe TRBD1 (5 bases). The length of the CDR3 is 14 residues. Germline V lookup: CDR1 SGHTA, CDR2 FQGNSA. Trimming stripped 2 bases from V and 4 bases from J, with 9 bases between.

The V call is TRBV30, the J call TRBJ2-2; tentatively, D is TRBD1 (5 bases). The V end was cut by 0 bases, the J end by 0 bases, with 11 bases between. Germline V gene data show CDR1 as GTSNPN and CDR2 as SVGIG (reference sequence). The CDR3 has 16 amino acids. CDR3 sequence reads: CAWSVQVQSNTGELFF. In nucleotides, the CDR3 is TGTGCCTGGAGTGTACAGGTACAGTCGAACACCGGGGAGCTGTTTTTT. Filled out from reference TRBV30 and TRBJ2-2, the complete variable domain reads SQTIHQWPATLVQPVGSPLSLECTVEGTSNPNLYWYRQAAGRGLQLLFYSVGIGQISSEVPQNLSASRPQDRQFILSSKKLLLSDSGFYLCAWSVQVQSNTGELFFGEGSRLTVL.

The chain joins TRBV7-9 to TRBJ1-1; D is ambiguous. The germline CDR1 and CDR2 sequences are SEHNR and FQNEAQ (reference sequence). The CDR3 covers 13 residues. V lost 5 bases and J 8 bases, leaving 15 bases between the germline ends. The CDR3 DNA is TGTGCCAGCAGCCCATCCTCGGTCGAAGAAGCTTTCTTT. It translates to CASSPSSVEEAFF.

V usage is TRBV6-5 and J usage is TRBJ1-2; D gene unclear. Germline V gene lookup returns CDR1 MNHEY and CDR2 SVGAGI. The CDR3 contains 15 residues. Trimming shortened V by 2 bases and J by 2 bases, and 12 bases separated the two germline ends. CDR3 coding DNA: TGTGCCAGCAGTTACCGTGGCAGAGAGAACTATGGCTACACCTTC. This encodes CASSYRGRENYGYTF.

This chain uses TRBV25-1 with TRBJ2-3; D is undetermined. This CDR3 is built from 13 residues. V lost 4 bases to trimming and J lost 1 base, with 6 bases between them. The germline CDR1 and CDR2 sequences are MGHDK and SYGVNS. The CDR3 sequence: CASSGWGTDTQYF. CDR3 bases: TGTGCCAGCAGTGGATGGGGCACAGATACGCAGTATTTT.

The table lists this clone with a count of one. The CDR3 nucleotides read TGTGCCAGCAGTTTCTCCGGGCAGCCCCAGCATTTT. As protein: CASSFSGQPQHF. The chain recombines TRBV27 with TRBJ1-5; no clear D. Trimming pared 3 bases from V and 7 bases from J, leaving 7 bases between. The CDR3 totals 12 residues. The germline gives CDR1 MNHEY, CDR2 SMNVEV (reference sequence).

The chain uses TRBV5-1 and TRBJ2-7; TRBD1 matches at 7 bases. V lost 4 bases to trimming and J lost 3 bases; unmatched junction nucleotides: 10. The CDR3 totals 15 residues. In germline, CDR1 is SGHRS, CDR2 YFSETQ. Written as DNA, the CDR3 is TGCGCCAGCAGCCGGGGCGCGACAGGGATCTACGAGCAGTACTTC. Translating it yields CASSRGATGIYEQYF.

This clone was recorded a few times. CDR3 in amino acids: CASSTRTGRYEQYF. DNA of the CDR3: TGTGCCAGTAGTACCCGGACAGGCCGCTACGAGCAGTACTTC. The chain has TRBV19 and TRBJ2-7; 7 nucleotides match TRBD1. The CDR3 contains 14 residues. The junction had 6 bases not matched to a gene; V was cut back by 4 bases and J by 3 bases. Germline V CDR1 and CDR2: LNHDA, SQIVND (reference sequence).

V is TRBV5-4 and J is TRBJ2-3; a possible D gene is TRBD2 (7 bases). The CDR3 spans 15 residues. The germline V gene encodes CDR1 SGHNT and CDR2 YYREEE (reference sequence). V lost 7 bases, J lost 2 bases, and 17 bases lay in between. In nucleotides, the CDR3 is TGTGCCAGCCCCGGGGGGCGGGGAGCCACAGATACGCAGTATTTT. Translated: CASPGGRGATDTQYF.

This clone was detected only once. The V and J genes are TRBV9 and TRBJ2-7; 9 positions agree with TRBD2. This CDR3 has 16 amino acids. Looked up from germline, CDR1 is SGDLS and CDR2 is YYNGEE. The V segment lost 0 bases and the J segment 6 bases; nucleotides outside the gene matches: 10. The CDR3: CASSVGALAGRGEQYF. CDR3 coding DNA: TGTGCCAGCAGCGTAGGGGCCCTAGCGGGAAGGGGCGAGCAGTACTTC.

The chain combines TRBV10-1 with TRBJ1-4, with TRBD1 matching over 7 bases. With V trimmed by 3 bases and J by 6 bases, 4 bases remained unmatched. Looked up from germline, CDR1 is WNHNN and CDR2 is SYGVQD (reference sequence). The CDR3 spans 14 residues. The CDR3 here is CASSEEGADEKLFF. CDR3 nucleotide sequence: TGCGCCAGCAGTGAAGAGGGGGCCGATGAAAAACTGTTTTTT.

The CDR3 nucleotides are TGTGCCAGCTCTGAACAGGGGTTCGGCACAGATACGCAGTATTTT. It yields the protein CASSEQGFGTDTQYF. V is TRBV18 and J is TRBJ2-3; 7 bases fit TRBD1. Looked up from germline, CDR1 is KGHSH and CDR2 is LQKENI. V shed 6 bases and J 1 base; nucleotides not matched to a gene: 7. The CDR3 is made up of 15 amino acids.

This clone came up once. The CDR3 loop reads CASSFLGTGGFGGAPGELFF. The CDR3 bases are TGTGCCAGCAGTTTTTTAGGGACAGGGGGCTTTGGGGGAGCCCCCGGGGAGCTGTTTTTT. This chain links TRBV28 with TRBJ2-2; 12 bases fit TRBD1. The ends lost 3 bases at V and 6 bases at J; junction bases unmatched: 17. The CDR3 is made up of 20 amino acids. Germline V lookup: CDR1 MDHEN, CDR2 SYDVKM.

Worth noting for this clone: One end of the junction fails to match germline, which may point to a read error. Other DNA sequences in the sample encode the same CDR3. This chain connects TRBV6-5 to TRBJ1-2; D might be TRBD1 (5 bases). The CDR3 loop spans 15 amino acids. The germline V gene has CDR1 MNHEY and CDR2 SVGAGI. As DNA, the CDR3 is TGTGCCAGCAGCAACGGACACGGTCTTCTGTATGGCTACACCTTT. This gives the protein CASSNGHGLLYGYTF.

The chain couples TRBV7-9 to TRBJ1-2; D remains ambiguous. CDR1 and CDR2 (germline): SEHNR, FQNEAQ (reference sequence). V shed 8 bases and J shed 3 bases, with 16 bases lying between them. This CDR3 spans 14 amino acids. The CDR3, as DNA: TGTGCCAGCTATTACAGCGCTTCTGACTATGGCTACACCTTC. Translating it yields CASYYSASDYGYTF.

The rearrangement joins TRBV5-1 to TRBJ1-4; D remains unclear. The CDR3 is 16 amino acids. V shed 4 bases and J shed 4 bases, with 17 bases lying between them. CDR1 and CDR2 (germline): SGHRS, YFSETQ. This CDR3 is CASSHRTPGNNEKLFF. The CDR3, as DNA: TGCGCCAGCAGCCACCGAACACCCGGTAATAATGAAAAACTGTTTTTT.

The chain combines TRBV30 with TRBJ2-3; possible D gene TRBD1, 6 bases. The CDR3 covers 12 residues. In germline, CDR1 is GTSNPN, CDR2 SVGIG (reference sequence). V gave up 5 bases and J gave up 3 bases, with 9 bases separating them. The CDR3 coding sequence is TGTGCCTGGGCTACAGGGACAGATACGCAGTATTTT. Amino acids: CAWATGTDTQYF.

The gene calls are TRBV19 and TRBJ1-1, with TRBD1 identical over 9 bases. The ends lost 3 bases at V and 2 bases at J; junction bases unmatched: 4. The CDR3 covers 15 residues. Germline assignment: CDR1 LNHDA and CDR2 SQIVND (reference sequence). In nucleotides, the CDR3 is TGTGCCAGTAGTATGGACAGGGGAGGTAACACTGAAGCTTTCTTT. It yields the protein CASSMDRGGNTEAFF.

V gene TRBV9 combines with J gene TRBJ2-2, with D possibly matching TRBD2 (5 bases). Germline lookup yields CDR1 SGDLS and CDR2 YYNGEE. The CDR3 has 17 residues. With 3 bases removed from V and 0 bases from J, the gap between germline ends came to 15 bases. The CDR3 protein is CASSAHIGMANTGELFF. CDR3 DNA: TGTGCCAGCAGCGCCCACATCGGGATGGCGAACACCGGGGAGCTGTTTTTT.